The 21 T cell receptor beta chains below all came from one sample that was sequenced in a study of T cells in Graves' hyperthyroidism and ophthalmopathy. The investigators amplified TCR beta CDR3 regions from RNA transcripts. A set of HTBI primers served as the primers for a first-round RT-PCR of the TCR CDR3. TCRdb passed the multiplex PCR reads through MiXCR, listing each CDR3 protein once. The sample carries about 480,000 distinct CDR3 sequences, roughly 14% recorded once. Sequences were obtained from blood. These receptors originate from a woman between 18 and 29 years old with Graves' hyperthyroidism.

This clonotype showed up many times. This CDR3 reads CASRPRRQGSYNEQFF. CDR3 nucleotide sequence: TGTGCCAGCAGGCCCCGCCGACAGGGGTCCTACAATGAGCAGTTCTTC. V and J are TRBV12-3 or TRBV12-4 and TRBJ2-1; 8 nucleotides line up with TRBD1. Unmatched junction bases numbered 8, after V lost 6 bases and J lost 1 base. The CDR3 covers 16 residues.

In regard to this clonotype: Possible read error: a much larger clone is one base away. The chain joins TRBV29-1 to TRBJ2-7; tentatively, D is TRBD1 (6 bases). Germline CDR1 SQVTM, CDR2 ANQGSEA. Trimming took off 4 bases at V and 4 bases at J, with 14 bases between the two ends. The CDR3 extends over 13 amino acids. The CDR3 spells CSVGGPTSYEQYF. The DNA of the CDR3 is TGCAGCGTTGGGGGGCCAACTAGTTACGAGCAGTACTTC.

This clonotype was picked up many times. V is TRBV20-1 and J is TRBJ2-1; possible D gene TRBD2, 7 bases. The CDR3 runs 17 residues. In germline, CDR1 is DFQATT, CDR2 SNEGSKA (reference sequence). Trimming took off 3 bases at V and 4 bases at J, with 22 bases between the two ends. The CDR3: CSASDIGGPNPYNEQFF. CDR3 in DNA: TGCAGTGCTAGTGATATCGGGGGGCCTAACCCTTACAATGAGCAGTTCTTC.

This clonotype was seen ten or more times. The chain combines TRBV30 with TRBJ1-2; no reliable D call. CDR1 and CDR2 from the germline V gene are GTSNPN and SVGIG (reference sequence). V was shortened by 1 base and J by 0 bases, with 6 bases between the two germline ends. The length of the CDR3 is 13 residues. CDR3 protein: CAWSASPNYGYTF. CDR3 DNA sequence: TGTGCCTGGAGTGCGAGCCCTAACTATGGCTACACCTTC.

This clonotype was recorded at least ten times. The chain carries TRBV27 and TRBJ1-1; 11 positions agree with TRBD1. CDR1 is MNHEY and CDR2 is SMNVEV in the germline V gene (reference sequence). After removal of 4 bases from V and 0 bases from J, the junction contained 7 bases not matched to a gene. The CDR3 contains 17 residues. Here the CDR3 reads CASSWEQGQGVNTEAFF. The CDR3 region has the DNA TGTGCCAGCAGTTGGGAACAGGGACAGGGGGTGAACACTGAAGCTTTCTTT.

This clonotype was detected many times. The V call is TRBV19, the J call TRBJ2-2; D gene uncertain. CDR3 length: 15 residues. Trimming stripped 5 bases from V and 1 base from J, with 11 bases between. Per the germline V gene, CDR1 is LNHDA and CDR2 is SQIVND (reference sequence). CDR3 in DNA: TGTGCCAGTAGTCCTAGAACCGTGAACACCGGGGAGCTGTTTTTT. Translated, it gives CASSPRTVNTGELFF.

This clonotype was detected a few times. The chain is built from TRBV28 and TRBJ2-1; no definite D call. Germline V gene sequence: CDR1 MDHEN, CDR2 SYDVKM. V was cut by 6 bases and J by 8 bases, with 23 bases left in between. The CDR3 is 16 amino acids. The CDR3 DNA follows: TGTGCCAGCAGCGTATCGTCGGGCCTCGAGTACGATGAGCAGTTCTTC. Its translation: CASSVSSGLEYDEQFF.

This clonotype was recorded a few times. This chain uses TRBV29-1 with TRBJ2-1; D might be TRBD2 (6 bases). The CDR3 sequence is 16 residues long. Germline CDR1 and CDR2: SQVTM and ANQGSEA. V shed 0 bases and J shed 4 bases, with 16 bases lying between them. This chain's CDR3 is CSVEDLPSESYNEQFF. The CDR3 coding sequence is TGCAGCGTTGAAGATCTTCCTAGCGAGAGTTACAATGAGCAGTTCTTC.

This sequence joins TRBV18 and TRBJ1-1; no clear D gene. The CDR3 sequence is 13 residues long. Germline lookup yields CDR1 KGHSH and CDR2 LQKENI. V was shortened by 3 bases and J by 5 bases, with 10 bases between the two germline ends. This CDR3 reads CASSPARETEAFF. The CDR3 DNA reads TGTGCCAGCTCACCGGCCCGGGAGACTGAAGCTTTCTTT.

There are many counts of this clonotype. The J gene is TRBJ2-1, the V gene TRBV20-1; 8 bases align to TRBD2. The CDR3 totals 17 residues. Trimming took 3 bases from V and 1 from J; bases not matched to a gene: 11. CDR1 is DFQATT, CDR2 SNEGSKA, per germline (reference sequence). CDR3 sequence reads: CSASILGRANSYNEQFF. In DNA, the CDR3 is TGCAGTGCTAGTATTCTCGGGAGGGCCAATTCCTACAATGAGCAGTTCTTC.

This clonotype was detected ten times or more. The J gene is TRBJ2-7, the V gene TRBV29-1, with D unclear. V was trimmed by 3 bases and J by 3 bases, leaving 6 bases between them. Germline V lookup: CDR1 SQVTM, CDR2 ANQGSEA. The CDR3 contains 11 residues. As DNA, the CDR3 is TGCAGCGTTGAGGCTAGCTACGAGCAGTACTTC. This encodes CSVEASYEQYF.

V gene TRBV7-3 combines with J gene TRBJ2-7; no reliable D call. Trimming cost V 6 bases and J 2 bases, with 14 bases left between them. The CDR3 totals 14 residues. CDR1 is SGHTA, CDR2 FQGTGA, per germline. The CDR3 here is CASRKNLGPYEQYV. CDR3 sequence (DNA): TGTGCCAGCAGAAAAAATCTGGGCCCCTACGAGCAGTACGTC.

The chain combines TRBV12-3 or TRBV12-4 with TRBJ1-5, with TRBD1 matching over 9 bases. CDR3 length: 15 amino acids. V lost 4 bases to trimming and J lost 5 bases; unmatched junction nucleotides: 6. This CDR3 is CASSWGQGGYQPQHF. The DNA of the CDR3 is TGTGCCAGCAGTTGGGGACAGGGAGGATATCAGCCCCAGCATTTT.

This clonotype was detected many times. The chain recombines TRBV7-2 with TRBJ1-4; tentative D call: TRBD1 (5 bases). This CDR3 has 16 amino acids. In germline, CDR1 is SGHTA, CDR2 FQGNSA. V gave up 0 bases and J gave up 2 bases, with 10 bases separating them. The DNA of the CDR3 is TGTGCCAGCAGCTTAGCAGGGACGGGGACTAATGAAAAACTGTTTTTT. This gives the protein CASSLAGTGTNEKLFF.

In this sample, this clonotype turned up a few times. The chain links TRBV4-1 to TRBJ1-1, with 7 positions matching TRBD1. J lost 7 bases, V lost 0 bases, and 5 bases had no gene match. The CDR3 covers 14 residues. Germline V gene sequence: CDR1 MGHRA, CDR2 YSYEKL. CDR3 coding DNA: TGCGCCAGCAGCCAAGATCAGGGGGAGGGTGAAGCTTTCTTT. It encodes CASSQDQGEGEAFF.

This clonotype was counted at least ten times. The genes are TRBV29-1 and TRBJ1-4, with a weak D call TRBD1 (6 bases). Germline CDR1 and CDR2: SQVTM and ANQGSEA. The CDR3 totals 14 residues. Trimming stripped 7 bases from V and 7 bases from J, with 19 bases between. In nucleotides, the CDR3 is TGCAGCGGGACAACAGGGCTGGGTGTTGAAAAACTGTTTTTT. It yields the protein CSGTTGLGVEKLFF. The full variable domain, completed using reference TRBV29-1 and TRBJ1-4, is SAVISQKPSRDICQRGTSLTIQCQVDSQVTMMFWYRQQPGQSLTLIATANQGSEATYESGFVIDKFPISRPNLTFSTLTVSNMSPEDSSIYLCSGTTGLGVEKLFFGSGTQLSVL.

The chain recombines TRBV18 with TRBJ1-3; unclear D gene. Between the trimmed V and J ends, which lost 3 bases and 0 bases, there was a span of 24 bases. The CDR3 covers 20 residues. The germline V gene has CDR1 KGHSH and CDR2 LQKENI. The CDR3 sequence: CASSPQGGSFNIGSGNTIYF. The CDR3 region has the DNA TGTGCCAGCTCACCTCAAGGAGGTAGTTTCAACATTGGCTCTGGAAACACCATATATTTT.

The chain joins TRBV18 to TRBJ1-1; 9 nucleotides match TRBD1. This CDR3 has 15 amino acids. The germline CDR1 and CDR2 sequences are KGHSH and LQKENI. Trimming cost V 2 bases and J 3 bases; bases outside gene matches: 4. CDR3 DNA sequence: TGTGCCAGCTCACCATGGGACAGGGCTGACACTGAAGCTTTCTTT. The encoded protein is CASSPWDRADTEAFF.

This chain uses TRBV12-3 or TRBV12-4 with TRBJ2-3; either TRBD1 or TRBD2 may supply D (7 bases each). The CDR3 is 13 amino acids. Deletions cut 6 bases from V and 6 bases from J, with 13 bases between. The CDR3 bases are TGTGCCAGCAGCTTTCAGGGGGGGGATACGCAGTATTTT. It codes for CASSFQGGDTQYF.

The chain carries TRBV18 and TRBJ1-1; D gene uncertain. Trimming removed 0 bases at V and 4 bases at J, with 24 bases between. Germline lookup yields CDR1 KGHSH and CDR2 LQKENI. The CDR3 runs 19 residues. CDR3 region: CASSPPPSRRRVVSTEAFF. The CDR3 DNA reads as TGTGCCAGCTCACCACCGCCGAGTCGAAGGAGGGTTGTTAGCACTGAAGCTTTCTTT.

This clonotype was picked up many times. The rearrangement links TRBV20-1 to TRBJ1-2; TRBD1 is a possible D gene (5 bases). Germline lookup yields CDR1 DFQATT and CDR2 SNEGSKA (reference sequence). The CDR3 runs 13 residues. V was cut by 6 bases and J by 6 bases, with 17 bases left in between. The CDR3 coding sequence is TGCAGTGCCAGCGGAGGTGGGGGACATGGCTACACCTTC. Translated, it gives CSASGGGGHGYTF.